The rows below give T cell receptor beta chains drawn from one sample of a study of post-analysis software for immune sequencing data. TCRdb independently ran MiXCR on the PCR reads; one entry per CDR3 protein. The sample carries hundreds of thousands of distinct CDR3 sequences, approximately 60% recorded once. Sequenced: blood. All receptors come from a girl aged 2 to 10 with multiple sclerosis. CDR3s include the opening cysteine and the closing phenylalanine or tryptophan. D genes are given only for firm matches. Some rows mark clone size as missing; the rest say once, few, many or name a class of expanded clone.

V gene: TRBV9; D gene: .; clone size: .; J gene: TRBJ1-2; CDR3 protein: CASSVAPVRYGYTF; CDR3 DNA: TGTGCCAGCAGCGTAGCCCCCGTTCGCTATGGCTACACCTTC
V gene: TRBV10-3; D gene: .; clone size: .; J gene: TRBJ2-7; CDR3 protein: CAIKGGGSSYEQYF; CDR3 DNA: TGTGCCATCAAAGGCGGAGGGAGCTCCTACGAGCAGTACTTC
V gene: TRBV20-1; D gene: TRBD2; clone size: .; J gene: TRBJ2-3; CDR3 protein: CSAREGASGRSTDTQYF; CDR3 DNA: TGCAGTGCTAGAGAAGGGGCTAGCGGGAGGAGCACAGATACGCAGTATTTT
V gene: TRBV12-3/TRBV12-4; D gene: TRBD1; clone size: .; J gene: TRBJ1-2; CDR3 protein: CASRRTGAYGYTF; CDR3 DNA: TGTGCCAGCAGGCGAACAGGGGCCTATGGCTACACCTTC
V gene: TRBV29-1; D gene: .; clone size: .; J gene: TRBJ2-7; CDR3 protein: CSVGAGHYEQYF; CDR3 DNA: TGCAGCGTTGGGGCAGGCCACTACGAGCAGTACTTC
V gene: TRBV6-5; D gene: .; clone size: .; J gene: TRBJ1-2; CDR3 protein: CASSYSYAENYGYTF; CDR3 DNA: TGTGCCAGCAGTTACTCCTACGCGGAGAACTATGGCTACACCTTC
V gene: TRBV20-1; D gene: TRBD1; clone size: .; J gene: TRBJ1-5; CDR3 protein: CSAAGQGGGQPQHF; CDR3 DNA: TGCAGTGCTGCAGGACAGGGAGGCGGTCAGCCCCAGCATTTT
V gene: TRBV7-2; D gene: TRBD1; clone size: .; J gene: TRBJ1-5; CDR3 protein: CASSQQGSDQPQHF; CDR3 DNA: TGTGCCAGCAGCCAACAGGGGTCGGATCAGCCCCAGCATTTT
V gene: TRBV29-1; D gene: .; clone size: .; J gene: TRBJ2-5; CDR3 protein: CGAGQGPSQETQYF; CDR3 DNA: TGCGGAGCCGGTCAGGGGCCCTCGCAAGAGACCCAGTACTTC
V gene: TRBV10-3; D gene: TRBD1; clone size: .; J gene: TRBJ1-4; CDR3 protein: CAISAGQGLRSTNEKLFF; CDR3 DNA: TGTGCCATCAGTGCGGGACAGGGACTTAGATCGACTAATGAAAAACTGTTTTTT
V gene: TRBV9; D gene: .; clone size: .; J gene: TRBJ1-1; CDR3 protein: CASSVGPRAGTEAFF; CDR3 DNA: TGTGCCAGCAGCGTAGGCCCCAGGGCGGGAACTGAAGCTTTCTTT
V gene: TRBV20-1; D gene: .; clone size: .; J gene: TRBJ1-2; CDR3 protein: CSARERGRGSSGYTF; CDR3 DNA: TGCAGTGCTAGGGAGAGGGGCAGGGGCTCCTCTGGCTACACCTTC
V gene: TRBV6-2/TRBV6-3; D gene: .; clone size: .; J gene: TRBJ1-1; CDR3 protein: CASGRDGANTEAFF; CDR3 DNA: TGTGCCAGCGGGAGAGACGGGGCGAACACTGAAGCTTTCTTT
V gene: TRBV6-2/TRBV6-3; D gene: .; clone size: .; J gene: TRBJ2-5; CDR3 protein: CASSSSHLAGGETQYF; CDR3 DNA: TGTGCCAGCAGTTCTTCTCACCTAGCCGGTGGAGAGACCCAGTACTTC
V gene: TRBV7-2; D gene: .; clone size: .; J gene: TRBJ1-2; CDR3 protein: CASSSPTGEDTF; CDR3 DNA: TGTGCCAGCAGCTCACCGACGGGGGAGGACACCTTC
V gene: TRBV11-2; D gene: .; clone size: few; J gene: TRBJ2-4; CDR3 protein: CASRSYRRGLGNIQYF; CDR3 DNA: TGTGCCAGCAGATCTTACCGTAGAGGGTTGGGAAACATTCAGTACTTC
V gene: TRBV6-1; D gene: TRBD1; clone size: .; J gene: TRBJ2-3; CDR3 protein: CASSEASDRSNTQYF; CDR3 DNA: TGTGCCAGCAGTGAAGCGTCGGACAGGTCTAATACGCAGTATTTT
V gene: TRBV5-5; D gene: .; clone size: .; J gene: TRBJ2-4; CDR3 protein: CASRHISADIQYF; CDR3 DNA: TGTGCCAGCAGGCATATATCTGCGGACATTCAGTACTTC
V gene: TRBV29-1; D gene: .; clone size: .; J gene: TRBJ2-1; CDR3 protein: CSVKPGLRDSYNEQFF; CDR3 DNA: TGCAGCGTTAAACCGGGACTCCGGGACTCCTACAATGAGCAGTTCTTC
V gene: TRBV6-6; D gene: .; clone size: .; J gene: TRBJ1-4; CDR3 protein: CASSYQVPSTNEKLFF; CDR3 DNA: TGTGCCAGCAGTTATCAGGTTCCCTCAACTAATGAAAAACTGTTTTTT
V gene: TRBV7-9; D gene: TRBD1; clone size: .; J gene: TRBJ2-5; CDR3 protein: CASSSSQGIQETQYF; CDR3 DNA: TGTGCCAGCAGCTCTTCACAGGGGATACAAGAGACCCAGTACTTC
V gene: TRBV4-3; D gene: .; clone size: few; J gene: TRBJ2-2; CDR3 protein: CVSSQDGPGLTGELFF; CDR3 DNA: TGCGTCAGCAGCCAAGATGGTCCAGGGTTGACCGGGGAGCTGTTTTTT
V gene: TRBV5-1; D gene: .; clone size: .; J gene: TRBJ1-1; CDR3 protein: CASSLRRSQAMNTEAFF; CDR3 DNA: TGCGCCAGCAGCTTGAGAAGGAGTCAGGCGATGAACACTGAAGCTTTCTTT
V gene: TRBV10-3; D gene: .; clone size: .; J gene: TRBJ2-5; CDR3 protein: CAVSRLSWETQYF; CDR3 DNA: TGTGCCGTCAGTCGGCTTAGTTGGGAGACCCAGTACTTC
V gene: TRBV27; D gene: .; clone size: .; J gene: TRBJ2-5; CDR3 protein: CASSSRRFQETQYF; CDR3 DNA: TGTGCCAGCAGTTCAAGGCGTTTCCAAGAGACCCAGTACTTC
V gene: TRBV27; D gene: TRBD1; clone size: .; J gene: TRBJ2-7; CDR3 protein: CASSIAGTGDEQYF; CDR3 DNA: TGTGCCAGCAGTATTGCCGGGACAGGGGACGAGCAGTACTTC
V gene: TRBV7-2; D gene: TRBD2; clone size: .; J gene: TRBJ2-5; CDR3 protein: CASSFSLAGYQETQYF; CDR3 DNA: TGTGCCAGCAGCTTTAGTCTAGCGGGTTACCAAGAGACCCAGTACTTC
V gene: TRBV19; D gene: .; clone size: .; J gene: TRBJ1-5; CDR3 protein: CASRLVRDQPQHF; CDR3 DNA: TGTGCCAGTAGATTGGTGAGAGATCAGCCCCAGCATTTT
V gene: TRBV29-1; D gene: TRBD1; clone size: .; J gene: TRBJ2-1; CDR3 protein: CSVVRGQGNREQFF; CDR3 DNA: TGCAGCGTTGTTAGGGGACAGGGCAATCGTGAGCAGTTCTTC
V gene: TRBV12-3/TRBV12-4; D gene: TRBD1; clone size: .; J gene: TRBJ1-6; CDR3 protein: CASSLGQGLSSPLHF; CDR3 DNA: TGTGCCAGCAGTTTAGGACAGGGTCTAAGCTCACCCCTCCACTTT
V gene: TRBV6-5; D gene: .; clone size: .; J gene: TRBJ2-3; CDR3 protein: CATRKRASESTDTQYF; CDR3 DNA: TGTGCCACTCGAAAACGGGCTAGCGAAAGCACAGATACGCAGTATTTT
V gene: TRBV4-3; D gene: .; clone size: .; J gene: TRBJ1-1; CDR3 protein: CASSQAARVATEAFF; CDR3 DNA: TGCGCCAGCAGCCAAGCGGCCAGGGTGGCCACTGAAGCTTTCTTT
V gene: TRBV7-9; D gene: .; clone size: .; J gene: TRBJ1-2; CDR3 protein: CASGLHKAGIYGYTF; CDR3 DNA: TGTGCCAGCGGCCTCCACAAGGCGGGGATCTATGGCTACACCTTC